Here is one T cell receptor (beta chain) with its context. TCRdb reprocessed the 5' RACE reads with MiXCR, giving one entry per CDR3 protein. The table includes about 190,000 distinct CDR3 sequences, 10% to 15% detected once. The entry originates in a study of CD8 T cells in ankylosing spondylitis. CDR3 length: 14 amino acids. The V gene's germline CDR1 is SGDLS and CDR2 YYNGEE. With 1 base removed from V and 1 base from J, the gap between germline ends came to 5 bases. This sequence originates from a female donor with ankylosing spondylitis or in good health (not recorded which). The chain links TRBV9 to TRBJ2-2; D not resolved. Sequencing used blood, either unsorted or a sorted T cell fraction (not recorded which). The CDR3 spells CASSVKLNTGELFF. The CDR3 DNA reads as TGTGCCAGCAGCGTAAAACTGAACACCGGGGAGCTGTTTTTT.